This passage covers 14 T cell receptor beta chains from one sample sequenced in a study of identical twins. TCRdb ran MiXCR on the 5' RACE reads and lists one entry per CDR3 protein. The data contain roughly 1,500,000 distinct CDR3 sequences, about 32% of them seen just once; the ten biggest clones take up about 0.27%. The specimen was cord blood. These receptors were obtained from a newborn girl in good health.

This chain joins TRBV29-1 and TRBJ1-4; maybe TRBD1 (6 bases). CDR1 and CDR2 from the germline V gene are SQVTM and ANQGSEA. V lost 7 bases, J lost 5 bases, and 14 bases lay in between. The CDR3 has 13 residues. This CDR3 reads CSAYRVSNEKLFF. The CDR3 nucleotides read TGCAGCGCTTACAGGGTATCGAATGAAAAACTGTTTTTT.

This clonotype was seen many times. The CDR3 protein is CASSLRTAAYEQYF. For the CDR3, the DNA is TGTGCCAGCAGTTTAAGGACAGCGGCCTACGAGCAGTACTTC. The chain links TRBV12-3 or TRBV12-4 to TRBJ2-7, with a weak D call TRBD1 (6 bases). Trimming left V 2 bases short and J 2 bases short, with 10 bases between. The CDR3 consists of 14 residues.

This clonotype turned up a few times. The chain joins TRBV7-2 to TRBJ2-3; TRBD2 might be the D (6 bases). Trimming cost V 3 bases and J 0 bases, with 13 bases left between them. Germline-derived CDR1 and CDR2 are SGHTA and FQGNSA. CDR3 length: 16 residues. The CDR3 DNA is TGTGCCAGCAGCTTTTTCGGGACTCTTAGCACAGATACGCAGTATTTT. The encoded protein is CASSFFGTLSTDTQYF. The full variable domain, rest sourced from reference TRBV7-2 and TRBJ2-3, is GAGVSQSPSNKVTEKGKDVELRCDPISGHTALYWYRQSLGQGLEFLIYFQGNSAPDKSGLPSDRFSAERTGGSVSTLTIQRTQQEDSAVYLCASSFFGTLSTDTQYFGPGTRLTVL.

The chain couples TRBV27 to TRBJ2-3; TRBD2 might be the D (5 bases). This CDR3 has 15 residues. Trimming shortened V by 5 bases and J by 1 base, and 13 bases separated the two germline ends. Germline V gene lookup returns CDR1 MNHEY and CDR2 SMNVEV (reference sequence). In DNA form, the CDR3 reads TGTGCCAGCAGTCCTCCTAGCCTTCGCACAGATACGCAGTATTTT. Amino acid sequence: CASSPPSLRTDTQYF.

The chain links TRBV10-3 to TRBJ2-7; TRBD2 matches 8 bases. Germline lookup yields CDR1 ENHRY and CDR2 SYGVKD. The CDR3 has 17 residues. J lost 2 bases, V lost 6 bases, and 15 bases had no gene match. CDR3 residues: CAISPRPSGPFTYEQYF. Written as DNA, the CDR3 is TGTGCCATCAGCCCCCGTCCTAGCGGGCCCTTCACCTACGAGCAGTACTTC.

The CDR3 DNA reads as TGTGCCAGCAGGGGACTAGCGGAGCTCGATGAGCAGTACTTC. Its translation: CASRGLAELDEQYF. The chain recombines TRBV13 with TRBJ2-5, with 11 bases matching TRBD2. Germline V CDR1 and CDR2: PRHDT, FYEKMQ (reference sequence). CDR3 size: 14 residues. V was pared by 6 bases and J by 11 bases, with 11 bases of the junction left unmatched.

V usage is TRBV6-2 or TRBV6-3 and J usage is TRBJ1-4, with D unresolved. Trimming removed 2 bases at V and 8 bases at J, with 9 bases between. Germline lookup yields CDR1 MNHEY and CDR2 SVGEGT. The length of the CDR3 is 13 residues. CDR3 region: CASSYGYREKLFF. CDR3 bases: TGTGCCAGCAGTTACGGGTATCGAGAAAAACTGTTTTTT.

This clonotype was counted a single time. The CDR3 here is CASTSRVAGGRTYNEQFF. The CDR3, as DNA: TGTGCCAGCACCTCCCGGGTAGCGGGAGGGCGCACCTACAATGAGCAGTTCTTC. The V gene is TRBV4-2, the J gene TRBJ2-1; 11 bases are a match to TRBD2. Germline V gene data show CDR1 as LGHNA and CDR2 as YNFKEQ. With V trimmed by 7 bases and J by 2 bases, 13 bases remained unmatched. The CDR3 is 18 amino acids.

In its sample, this clonotype was seen a few times. The gene calls are TRBV4-1 and TRBJ2-3; D perhaps matches TRBD1 (5 bases). The CDR3 loop spans 17 amino acids. V gave up 1 base and J gave up 2 bases, with 16 bases separating them. Germline CDR1 reads MGHRA; CDR2 reads YSYEKL. CDR3 nucleotides: TGCGCCAGCAGCCAAGTACTGCTACGGACACACACAGATACGCAGTATTTT. It specifies CASSQVLLRTHTDTQYF.

This chain connects TRBV12-3 or TRBV12-4 to TRBJ2-1; no clear D. There are 14 residues in the CDR3. V dropped 5 bases and J dropped 10 bases, with 18 bases sitting between them. The CDR3 bases are TGTGCCAGCAGTCCCCGTTCCCCGCTCGGCGAGCAGTTCTTC. It yields the protein CASSPRSPLGEQFF.

This CDR3 reads CASSPYIDNEQFF. The CDR3 DNA sequence: TGTGCCAGCAGTCCATACATTGACAATGAGCAGTTCTTC. The chain combines TRBV27 with TRBJ2-1, with unresolved D. Trimming removed 5 bases from V and 5 bases from J, with 10 bases in between. The germline V gene has CDR1 MNHEY and CDR2 SMNVEV (reference sequence). The CDR3 contains 13 residues.

The gene calls are TRBV21-1 and TRBJ1-4; the table's D gene call, TRBD1, was not cross checked with the DNA. TRBV21-1 is classified as a pseudogene. CDR3 size: 14 residues. The CDR3 DNA follows: TGTGCCAGCAGCCGGCGACAGGGAGATGAAAAACTGTTTTTT. Translation gives CASSRRQGDEKLFF.

This clonotype was recorded a few times. The chain combines TRBV20-1 with TRBJ2-5; 11 bases map to TRBD2. This CDR3 has 16 amino acids. Trimming at V came to 3 bases and at J to 0 bases, leaving 6 bases not matched to a gene. The germline V gene has CDR1 DFQATT and CDR2 SNEGSKA (reference sequence). CDR3 sequence (DNA): TGCAGTGCTAGTGGGACTAGCGGAGAACACCAAGAGACCCAGTACTTC. Protein sequence: CSASGTSGEHQETQYF.

The genes are TRBV28 and TRBJ2-7; D remains ambiguous. Germline V gene sequence: CDR1 MDHEN, CDR2 SYDVKM. Between the trimmed V and J ends, which lost 8 bases and 3 bases, there was a span of 14 bases. This CDR3 contains 13 residues. CDR3 loop: CASRVPANYEQYF. In nucleotides, the CDR3 is TGTGCCAGCCGGGTGCCTGCCAACTACGAGCAGTACTTC.